The T cell receptor beta chain described here comes from a study of blood T cell repertoires in COVID-19. As for the study in general: The United States, Italy and Spain provided the acute and convalescent COVID-19 samples.

Clones were sequenced by immunoSEQ multiplex PCR, and TCRdb holds only the in-frame ones, with some missing. The sample shows over 200,000 clones, roughly 88% of them seen only once. With V trimmed by 4 bases and J by 3 bases, 3 bases remained unmatched. This CDR3 has 14 residues. Germline lookup yields CDR1 LNHDA and CDR2 SQIVND (reference sequence). This clone has more than one count but fewer than ten. The chain recombines TRBV19 with TRBJ2-7, with 10 bases lining up with TRBD2. The sequence derives from a human donor in a cohort sampled during active COVID-19. Material: peripheral blood. The CDR3 spells CASSKLAGNYEQYF. DNA of the CDR3: TGTGCCAGTAGTAAACTAGCGGGAAACTACGAGCAGTACTTC.